This record concerns one TCR beta chain sequence. The antigen is unknown. Profiled with immunoSEQ multiplex PCR; TCRdb holds only in-frame clones, not every one. The sample has about 24,000 clones, 84% seen once. Trimming left V 5 bases short and J 8 bases short, with 9 bases between. This CDR3 is 11 amino acids long. Germline-derived CDR1 and CDR2 are SNHLY and FYNNEI. This entry belongs to a study of T cells in localized non-small cell lung cancer. Study results and limitations: Greater T cell density in blood accompanied longer overall survival.

This clonotype was obtained from a man aged 40-75 years with stage II lung adenocarcinoma. The chain carries TRBV2 and TRBJ1-2; D is unresolved. The source material was PBMCs, sampled before any cancer treatment. This chain's CDR3 is CASSPYEGYTF. For the CDR3, the DNA is TGTGCCAGCAGTCCCTATGAGGGCTACACCTTC.